These 6 T cell receptor beta chains came from one sample sequenced in a study of control samples from healthy donors and cancer patients. The table came from immunoSEQ multiplex PCR; TCRdb's copy has only in-frame clones and leaves some out. Of some 120,000 clones listed, over 75% are singletons. The material sequenced was PBMCs. Source of these receptors: a woman aged 50 to 60 with colorectal cancer.

The chain is built from TRBV7-9 and TRBJ1-2; no clear D gene. Between the trimmed V and J ends, which lost 1 base and 7 bases, there was a span of 13 bases. This CDR3 comprises 14 residues. Germline CDR1 and CDR2: SEHNR and FQNEAQ (reference sequence). CDR3 DNA: TGTGCCAGCAGCTTAGGGCCAGTGGACGGTGGCTACACCTTC. Its translation: CASSLGPVDGGYTF. The full variable domain, rest sourced from reference TRBV7-9 and TRBJ1-2, is DTGVSQNPRHKITKRGQNVTFRCDPISEHNRLYWYRQTLGQGPEFLTYFQNEAQLEKSRLLSDRFSAERPKGSFSTLEIQRTEQGDSAMYLCASSLGPVDGGYTFGSGTRLTVV.

The gene calls are TRBV3-1 (or the pseudogene TRBV3-2) and TRBJ2-5; TRBD2 is a possible D gene (5 bases). The CDR3 length is 16 residues. Germline values: CDR1 LGHDT, CDR2 YNNKEL (reference sequence). V lost 0 bases and J lost 5, with 16 bases in between. The CDR3 DNA is TGTGCCAGCAGCCAAGATCTGGAGCGAGGGCGGGAGACCCAGTACTTC. Protein sequence: CASSQDLERGRETQYF.

The chain combines TRBV7-9 with TRBJ2-3, with D unclear. In germline, CDR1 is SEHNR, CDR2 FQNEAQ (reference sequence). CDR3 length equals 11 residues. Trimming shortened V by 3 bases and J by 3 bases, and 1 base separated the two germline ends. CDR3 loop: CASSLTDTQYF. In DNA form, the CDR3 reads TGTGCCAGCAGCTTGACAGATACGCAGTATTTT.

This chain joins TRBV5-5 and TRBJ1-4; D gene unclear. Trimming stripped 3 bases from V and 8 bases from J, with 14 bases between. CDR3 length: 14 amino acids. Germline assignment: CDR1 SGHKS and CDR2 YYEKEE (reference sequence). CDR3 sequence (DNA): TGTGCCAGCAGCTCCCGGAGGCCAGGCGAAAAACTGTTTTTT. Encoded protein: CASSSRRPGEKLFF.

The chain combines TRBV6-5 with TRBJ1-4; 7 bases are shared with TRBD1. V shed 7 bases, J shed 8 bases, and the junction held 13 bases outside the gene matches. The CDR3 runs 15 residues. CDR1 is MNHEY and CDR2 is SVGAGI in the germline V gene. As DNA, the CDR3 is TGTGCCAGCACCCCCGAGGGGGCTTTTGGGGAAAAACTGTTTTTT. Translated, it gives CASTPEGAFGEKLFF.

The V gene is TRBV3-1 (or the pseudogene TRBV3-2), the J gene TRBJ2-7; either TRBD1 or TRBD2 may supply D (5 bases each). V was trimmed by 4 bases and J by 3 bases, leaving 10 bases between them. The CDR3 is made up of 13 amino acids. Per the germline V gene, CDR1 is LGHDT and CDR2 is YNNKEL (reference sequence). DNA for the CDR3: TGTGCCAGCAGCCCGGGACGGATCTACGAGCAGTACTTC. Its protein is CASSPGRIYEQYF.